This TCR beta chain was sequenced during a study of radiotherapy plus CTLA-4 blockade in lung cancer. Across the whole study: Objective responses were seen in 18% of patients, disease control in 31%. Whole-study results and caveats: Some TCR clones had been derived from tumors. These clones expanded in peripheral blood after radiotherapy plus ipilimumab.

As for this clone: The antigen is unknown.

Germline V gene lookup returns CDR1 SGHTA and CDR2 FQGTGA. Trimming left V 3 bases short and J 8 bases short, with 17 bases between. The length of the CDR3 is 15 residues. Method: immunoSEQ multiplex PCR; TCRdb's copy keeps in-frame clones and lacks some. The sample consists of some 80,000 clones, more than 80% of them appearing once. The chain employs TRBV7-3 and TRBJ2-1; D is perhaps TRBD2 (6 bases). This clonotype originated in a human donor with non-small cell lung cancer who had stable disease on radiotherapy plus ipilimumab. The sample consisted of peripheral blood, taken from a patient treated with radiotherapy plus ipilimumab. CDR3: CASSLEGRPLDEQFF. The CDR3 nucleotides read TGTGCCAGCAGCTTGGAGGGACGCCCCTTGGATGAGCAGTTCTTC.